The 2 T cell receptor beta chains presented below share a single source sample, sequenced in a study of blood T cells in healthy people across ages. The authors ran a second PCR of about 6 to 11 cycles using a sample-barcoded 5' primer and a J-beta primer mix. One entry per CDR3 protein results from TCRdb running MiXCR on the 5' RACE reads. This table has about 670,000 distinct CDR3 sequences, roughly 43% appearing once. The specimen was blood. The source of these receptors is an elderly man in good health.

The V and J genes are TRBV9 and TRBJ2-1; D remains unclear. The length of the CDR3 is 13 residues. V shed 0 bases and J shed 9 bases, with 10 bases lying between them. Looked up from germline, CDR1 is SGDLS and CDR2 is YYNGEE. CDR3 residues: CASSVEPVPEQFF. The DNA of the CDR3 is TGTGCCAGCAGCGTAGAGCCGGTCCCTGAGCAGTTCTTC.

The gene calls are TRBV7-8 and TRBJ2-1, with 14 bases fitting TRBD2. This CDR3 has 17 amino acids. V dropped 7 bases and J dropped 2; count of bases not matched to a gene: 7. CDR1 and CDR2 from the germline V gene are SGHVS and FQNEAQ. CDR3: CASNLRLAGGPYNEQFF. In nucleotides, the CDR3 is TGTGCCAGCAACCTGAGACTAGCGGGAGGGCCCTACAATGAGCAGTTCTTC.